The 23 T cell receptor beta chains below come from one sample, sequenced in a study of beta chain features in type 1 diabetes. Study-wide results and limits: The study found moderately but significantly shorter TCRB CDR3s in all four CD4+ subsets of Type 1 diabetes patients.

Expressed TCRB transcripts got sequenced, as all isolated RNA was reverse transcribed. Assay used: immunoSEQ multiplex PCR; TCRdb lists only in-frame clones, some missing. Counted here are some 190,000 clones, 7% to 9% occurring once; the ten biggest clones make up 0.5%. No antigens are known for them. Sequenced material: central memory CD4+ T cells from blood. Receptor source: a man aged 18 to 29 with type 1 diabetes.

The V call is TRBV7-2, the J call TRBJ2-2; 15 positions agree with TRBD2. V lost 0 bases, J lost 8 bases, and 10 bases stayed unmatched. Germline CDR1 reads SGHTA; CDR2 reads FQGNSA. CDR3 length equals 19 residues. CDR3 protein: CASSLAAGTSGRRLGELFF. The CDR3 DNA follows: TGTGCCAGCAGCTTAGCTGCCGGGACTAGCGGGAGGAGATTGGGGGAGCTGTTTTTT.

In this sample, this clone turned up once. The V and J genes are TRBV6-5 and TRBJ1-4; maybe TRBD1 (5 bases). Trimming stripped 2 bases from V and 7 bases from J, with 11 bases between. The CDR3 consists of 14 residues. CDR1 and CDR2 (germline): MNHEY, SVGAGI. CDR3 nucleotides: TGTGCCAGCAGTTACCAGGGAGCGGGTGAAAAACTGTTTTTT. This encodes CASSYQGAGEKLFF.

V usage is TRBV7-2 and J usage is TRBJ2-7; D unresolved. From germline, CDR1 is SGHTA and CDR2 FQGNSA. This CDR3 contains 14 residues. V was pared by 5 bases and J by 0 bases, with 11 bases between. The CDR3 loop reads CASSLSRISYEQYF. As DNA, the CDR3 is TGTGCCAGCAGCCTCAGCAGGATCTCCTACGAGCAGTACTTC.

This clone was detected many times. The chain couples TRBV7-2 to TRBJ2-6; 9 bases match TRBD1. This CDR3 spans 16 amino acids. Trimming at V came to 4 bases and at J to 2 bases, leaving 3 bases not matched to a gene. Germline V lookup: CDR1 SGHTA, CDR2 FQGNSA. CDR3 DNA sequence: TGTGCCAGCAGCTACAACAGGGGGCCTGGGGCCAACGTCCTGACTTTC. It codes for CASSYNRGPGANVLTF.

On this clone: Other DNA sequences in the same sample also yield this CDR3. The chain links TRBV5-1 to TRBJ1-1; 8 nucleotides line up with TRBD1. The J segment lost 1 base and the V segment lost 4 bases, leaving 3 bases of the junction unmatched. CDR3 size: 14 residues. Germline lookup yields CDR1 SGHRS and CDR2 YFSETQ. This chain's CDR3 is CASSPGTGNTEAFF. In DNA form, the CDR3 reads TGCGCCAGCAGCCCCGGGACAGGGAACACTGAAGCTTTCTTT. Full variable domain (rest looked up from reference TRBV5-1 and TRBJ1-1): KAGVTQTPRYLIKTRGQQVTLSCSPISGHRSVSWYQQTPGQGLQFLFEYFSETQRNKGNFPGRFSGRQFSNSRSEMNVSTLELGDSALYLCASSPGTGNTEAFFGQGTRLTVV.

In this sample, this clone turned up a few times. CDR3 sequence: CASSPQWGENIQYF. The CDR3 DNA is TGTGCCAGCAGTCCCCAGTGGGGAGAAAACATTCAGTACTTC. V is TRBV6-6 and J is TRBJ2-4, with a weak D call TRBD2 (5 bases). Germline lookup yields CDR1 MNHNY and CDR2 SVGAGI (reference sequence). This CDR3 is built from 14 residues. V was clipped by 5 bases and J by 5 bases, with 13 bases between them.

This clone was observed a few times. The V and J genes are TRBV5-1 and TRBJ2-2; D is ambiguous. The CDR3 consists of 16 residues. Germline-derived CDR1 and CDR2 are SGHRS and YFSETQ. The V end was cut by 5 bases, the J end by 4 bases, with 18 bases between. This CDR3 reads CASSSPIDIITGELFF. DNA of the CDR3: TGCGCCAGCAGTTCACCCATCGACATAATCACCGGGGAGCTGTTTTTT.

The V call is TRBV5-1, the J call TRBJ2-1; perhaps TRBD1 as D (6 bases). The V end lost 4 bases, the J end lost 6 bases, and 11 bases lay between the germline ends. Per germline, CDR1 SGHRS and CDR2 YFSETQ. The CDR3 consists of 13 residues. The CDR3 DNA is TGCGCCAGCAGCATCGGGACAAGCAATGAGCAGTTCTTC. Translating it yields CASSIGTSNEQFF. Full variable domain (missing parts from reference TRBV5-1 and TRBJ2-1): KAGVTQTPRYLIKTRGQQVTLSCSPISGHRSVSWYQQTPGQGLQFLFEYFSETQRNKGNFPGRFSGRQFSNSRSEMNVSTLELGDSALYLCASSIGTSNEQFFGPGTRLTVL.

The CDR3 bases are TGCGCCAGCAGCTTGTCAGGGGGCGTTGGGAAAGAGCAGTACTTC. Translating gives CASSLSGGVGKEQYF. V gene TRBV5-1 combines with J gene TRBJ2-7; 8 bases agree with TRBD1. Trimming took 1 base from V and 7 from J; bases not matched to a gene: 10. CDR1 is SGHRS and CDR2 is YFSETQ in the germline V gene. This CDR3 region has 15 residues.

This chain joins TRBV7-2 and TRBJ1-6; 7 nucleotides align to TRBD1. Germline CDR1 reads SGHTA; CDR2 reads FQGNSA. V trimming: 5 bases; J trimming: 9 bases; junction bases outside the gene matches: 10. This CDR3 is built from 15 residues. The CDR3 loop is CASSPDATGSSPLHF. Written as DNA, the CDR3 is TGTGCCAGCAGCCCGGATGCGACAGGGAGTTCACCCCTCCACTTT.

This clone was detected a few times. The chain couples TRBV2 to TRBJ2-7, with TRBD1 matching 7 bases. V shed 6 bases and J 3 bases; nucleotides not matched to a gene: 8. The CDR3 totals 14 residues. The germline V gene has CDR1 SNHLY and CDR2 FYNNEI. The CDR3 reads CASRAHTGDYEQYF. The CDR3 DNA reads TGTGCCAGCAGGGCACACACAGGGGACTACGAGCAGTACTTC.

Ten or more counts support this clone. The CDR3 spells CASPGQPAYEQYF. DNA for the CDR3: TGTGCCTCGCCGGGACAGCCAGCCTACGAGCAGTACTTC. The rearrangement joins TRBV30 to TRBJ2-7; 7 nucleotides match TRBD1. Germline CDR1 GTSNPN, CDR2 SVGIG (reference sequence). The CDR3 runs to 13 residues. Germline trimming cut 7 bases from V and 2 bases from J; bases unmatched to any gene: 8.

This clone appeared a few times. The chain recombines TRBV28 with TRBJ2-2, with 8 bases identical to TRBD1. The junction had 14 bases not matched to a gene; V was cut back by 6 bases and J by 8 bases. Germline V gene data show CDR1 as MDHEN and CDR2 as SYDVKM. The CDR3 spans 16 residues. Here the CDR3 reads CASRKSGTGLSGELFF. The CDR3 bases are TGTGCCAGCAGGAAATCCGGGACAGGCCTTAGTGGGGAGCTGTTTTTT.

The gene calls are TRBV30 and TRBJ1-5; TRBD1 is a possible D gene (5 bases). There are 14 residues in the CDR3. The germline V gene encodes CDR1 GTSNPN and CDR2 SVGIG (reference sequence). Trimming took off 1 base at V and 3 bases at J, with 10 bases between the two ends. CDR3 protein: CAWSGVGANQPQHF. For the CDR3, the DNA is TGTGCCTGGAGTGGGGTAGGGGCCAATCAGCCCCAGCATTTT.

The table lists this clone with a few counts. The chain links TRBV28 to TRBJ2-1; tentatively, D is TRBD1 (5 bases). V was cut by 3 bases and J by 4 bases, with 13 bases left in between. This CDR3 contains 15 residues. Germline V CDR1 and CDR2: MDHEN, SYDVKM. For the CDR3, the DNA is TGTGCCAGCAGTTTCGGAGACAGTTATTACAATGAGCAGTTCTTC. Its protein product is CASSFGDSYYNEQFF.

This clone turned up a few times. The chain uses TRBV15 and TRBJ1-2, with TRBD1 identical over 8 bases. The junction had 12 bases not matched to a gene; V was cut back by 0 bases and J by 0 bases. Germline V lookup: CDR1 LNHNV, CDR2 YYDKDF (reference sequence). This CDR3 contains 19 residues. CDR3 sequence: CATSRDPTTRQGTNYGYTF. The CDR3 region has the DNA TGTGCCACCAGCAGAGATCCTACTACACGACAGGGGACTAACTATGGCTACACCTTC.

This clone was counted a few times. Other DNA sequences in the sample encode the same CDR3. The V and J genes are TRBV11-2 and TRBJ2-5; possibly TRBD1 for D (5 bases). From germline, CDR1 is SGHAT and CDR2 FQNNGV. V lost 0 bases and J lost 1, with 6 bases in between. The CDR3 extends over 14 amino acids. As DNA, the CDR3 is TGTGCCAGCAGCTTAGACAGGGCCCAAGAGACCCAGTACTTC. This encodes CASSLDRAQETQYF.

V gene TRBV7-9 combines with J gene TRBJ2-3, with TRBD2 matching 10 bases. The V gene's germline CDR1 is SEHNR and CDR2 FQNEAQ (reference sequence). The CDR3 loop spans 17 amino acids. V was pared by 0 bases and J by 3 bases, with 6 bases of the junction left unmatched. CDR3 protein: CASSLALAGARTDTQYF. The CDR3 nucleotides read TGTGCCAGCAGCTTAGCGCTAGCGGGGGCGAGAACAGATACGCAGTATTTT.

This clone has only a few counts. The gene calls are TRBV28 and TRBJ2-1; 7 bases match TRBD1. From germline, CDR1 is MDHEN and CDR2 SYDVKM. J lost 16 bases, V lost 3 bases, and 9 bases had no gene match. The CDR3 totals 12 residues. CDR3 residues: CASSLRMGTVFF. The CDR3 DNA is TGTGCCAGCAGTTTGAGGATGGGGACAGTCTTCTTC.

The rearrangement uses TRBV9 and TRBJ1-2; D is perhaps TRBD1 (6 bases). This CDR3 region has 14 residues. CDR1 and CDR2 from the germline V gene are SGDLS and YYNGEE. The V end lost 0 bases, the J end lost 4 bases, and 10 bases lay between the germline ends. For the CDR3, the DNA is TGTGCCAGCAGCGTAGGAGGGGGAGTCTATGGCTACACCTTC. Translating gives CASSVGGGVYGYTF.

This chain joins TRBV10-3 and TRBJ1-2, with a possible D match to TRBD1 (5 bases). The ends were cut back, 1 base at V and 3 bases at J, with 9 bases in the middle. Germline CDR1 and CDR2: ENHRY and SYGVKD. The CDR3 spans 14 residues. The CDR3 region is CAISEYVQDYGYTF. DNA for the CDR3: TGTGCCATCAGTGAGTATGTACAGGACTATGGCTACACCTTC.

V gene TRBV5-1 combines with J gene TRBJ2-2; 7 bases line up with TRBD1. The germline V gene encodes CDR1 SGHRS and CDR2 YFSETQ. Trimming removed 3 bases from V and 4 bases from J; junction bases left unmatched: 9. The CDR3 has 16 amino acids. CDR3 residues: CASSYIGQDLTGELFF. CDR3 nucleotides: TGCGCCAGCAGCTACATTGGACAGGACCTCACCGGGGAGCTGTTTTTT.

The V and J genes are TRBV12-2 and TRBJ2-5; the table gives TRBD1 as D, unverified against the DNA. TRBV12-2 is designated a pseudogene. The CDR3 runs 12 residues. In DNA, the CDR3 is TGTGCAAGAAGGACACACCAAGAGACCCAGTACTTC. It specifies CARRTHQETQYF.